A selection of T cell receptor beta chains follows, all from one sample in a study of response to subunit inactivated influenza vaccine. In TCRdb, the RT-PCR reads were re-called with MiXCR into one record per CDR3 protein. The table lists some 600,000 distinct CDR3 sequences, approximately 14% of them singletons. The sequencing here drew on PBMCs from blood, taken 14 to 15 days before vaccination. Receptor source: a man in his fifties or sixties who received an inactivated influenza vaccine. Each CDR3 is given with its conserved first and last residue. The D gene is left open where the match is weak. Only some rows state a clone size, as once, few, many or a class for expanded clones.

j_call: TRBJ1-1
cdr3_length: 18
d_call: .
v_call: TRBV7-8
clone_size: few
cdr3_nt: TGTGCCAGCAGCTTAGAACCCCCACTGGGGGTCATGAACACTGAAGCTTTCTTT
cdr3_aa: CASSLEPPLGVMNTEAFF

j_call: TRBJ2-6
cdr3_length: 15
d_call: .
v_call: TRBV7-9
clone_size: .
cdr3_nt: TGTGCCAGCAGCCCCGCCCCCCCTGGGGCCAACGTCCTGACTTTC
cdr3_aa: CASSPAPPGANVLTF

j_call: TRBJ2-2
cdr3_length: 14
d_call: TRBD2
v_call: TRBV10-3
clone_size: many
cdr3_nt: TGTGCCATCAGCCCGACTAGCAGGTCCGGGGAGCTGTTTTTT
cdr3_aa: CAISPTSRSGELFF

j_call: TRBJ2-5
cdr3_length: 16
d_call: TRBD2
v_call: TRBV6-2/TRBV6-3
clone_size: .
cdr3_nt: TGTGCCAGCAGTTACTCAACCGGGGGGGTCAGGGAGACCCAGTACTTC
cdr3_aa: CASSYSTGGVRETQYF

j_call: TRBJ1-5
cdr3_length: 14
d_call: .
v_call: TRBV7-2
clone_size: .
cdr3_nt: TGTGCCAGCAACACAGGACAGAGCCATCAGCCCCAGCATTTT
cdr3_aa: CASNTGQSHQPQHF

j_call: TRBJ1-2
cdr3_length: 13
d_call: .
v_call: TRBV24-1
clone_size: few
cdr3_nt: TGTGCCACCAGTGGCGAGACTTTCAATGGCTACACCTTC
cdr3_aa: CATSGETFNGYTF

j_call: TRBJ2-7
cdr3_length: 12
d_call: .
v_call: TRBV6-1
clone_size: .
cdr3_nt: TGTGCCAGCAGTGAAGGTTCTTGGCAGAAGTACTTC
cdr3_aa: CASSEGSWQKYF

j_call: TRBJ2-4
cdr3_length: 16
d_call: TRBD1
v_call: TRBV20-1
clone_size: few
cdr3_nt: TGCAGTGCTAGGGAAAGACAGGGCCAGGCCAAAAACATTCAGTACTTC
cdr3_aa: CSARERQGQAKNIQYF

j_call: TRBJ2-5
cdr3_length: 15
d_call: TRBD2
v_call: TRBV6-2/TRBV6-3
clone_size: few
cdr3_nt: TGTGCCAGCAGAAGGGGCGGGGGGCCCCCAGGGACCCAGTACTTC
cdr3_aa: CASRRGGGPPGTQYF

j_call: TRBJ2-3
cdr3_length: 16
d_call: .
v_call: TRBV4-3
clone_size: .
cdr3_nt: TGCGCCAGCAGCCAAGAGGGTCCGCAAATCCCAGATACGCAGTATTTT
cdr3_aa: CASSQEGPQIPDTQYF

j_call: TRBJ2-7
cdr3_length: 12
d_call: .
v_call: TRBV11-2
clone_size: few
cdr3_nt: TGTGCCAGCAGCTTACTCCTTCAGGGGCCGCACTTC
cdr3_aa: CASSLLLQGPHF

j_call: TRBJ2-1
cdr3_length: 16
d_call: .
v_call: TRBV9
clone_size: .
cdr3_nt: TGTGCCAGCAGCGTAGATCGTGTTTACTCCTACAATGAGCAGTTCTTC
cdr3_aa: CASSVDRVYSYNEQFF

j_call: TRBJ2-2
cdr3_length: 16
d_call: TRBD1
v_call: TRBV7-2
clone_size: few
cdr3_nt: TGTGCCAGCAGCTTAGTACAGGGGATAGCAACCGGGGAGCTGTTTTTT
cdr3_aa: CASSLVQGIATGELFF

j_call: TRBJ1-2
cdr3_length: 14
d_call: .
v_call: TRBV3-1
clone_size: .
cdr3_nt: TGTGCCAGCAGCCAAGTCATGGGGGCTGATGGCTACACCTTC
cdr3_aa: CASSQVMGADGYTF

j_call: TRBJ2-3
cdr3_length: 11
d_call: .
v_call: TRBV10-3
clone_size: few
cdr3_nt: TGTGCCATCGGGGGGCCAGATACGCAGTATTTT
cdr3_aa: CAIGGPDTQYF

j_call: TRBJ1-2
cdr3_length: 14
d_call: .
v_call: TRBV5-1
clone_size: few
cdr3_nt: TGCGCCAGCAGCTTTGGAACATCGGACTATGGCTACACCTTC
cdr3_aa: CASSFGTSDYGYTF

j_call: TRBJ2-7
cdr3_length: 15
d_call: TRBD1
v_call: TRBV29-1
clone_size: .
cdr3_nt: TGCAGCGTTGAAGGGGACGGTCAGGGGGCCTACGAGCAGTACTTC
cdr3_aa: CSVEGDGQGAYEQYF

j_call: TRBJ2-5
cdr3_length: 16
d_call: .
v_call: TRBV5-4
clone_size: once
cdr3_nt: TGTGCCAGCAGCTCCCCTTTAGGGCAGGGGATGGAGACCCAGTACTTC
cdr3_aa: CASSSPLGQGMETQYF

j_call: TRBJ2-2
cdr3_length: 13
d_call: .
v_call: TRBV7-9
clone_size: .
cdr3_nt: TGTGCCAACCCGGGACGTCGGACCGGGGAGCTGTTTTTT
cdr3_aa: CANPGRRTGELFF

j_call: TRBJ2-7
cdr3_length: 15
d_call: .
v_call: TRBV11-2
clone_size: few
cdr3_nt: TGTGCCAGCAGCCCCCGGCAGGGCCCTTTATACGAGCAGTACTTC
cdr3_aa: CASSPRQGPLYEQYF

j_call: TRBJ1-3
cdr3_length: 14
d_call: TRBD1
v_call: TRBV10-3
clone_size: many
cdr3_nt: TGTGCCACAAGGACAGGGGAAGTATCGAACACCATATATTTT
cdr3_aa: CATRTGEVSNTIYF

j_call: TRBJ2-1
cdr3_length: 14
d_call: .
v_call: TRBV7-3
clone_size: few
cdr3_nt: TGTGTCAGCAGCTTAGGGGGCTCCTACAATGAGCAGTTCTTC
cdr3_aa: CVSSLGGSYNEQFF

j_call: TRBJ2-1
cdr3_length: 15
d_call: TRBD2
v_call: TRBV9
clone_size: many
cdr3_nt: TGTGCCAGCAGCGTTAGCGGGAGGGCCGGGGATGAGCAGTTCTTC
cdr3_aa: CASSVSGRAGDEQFF

j_call: TRBJ1-2
cdr3_length: 15
d_call: .
v_call: TRBV7-3
clone_size: few
cdr3_nt: TGTGCCAGCAGCTTAAGGCCAGGGTCTAACTATGGCTACACCTTC
cdr3_aa: CASSLRPGSNYGYTF

j_call: TRBJ2-7
cdr3_length: 15
d_call: TRBD1
v_call: TRBV15
clone_size: .
cdr3_nt: TGTGCCACCAGCAAGACAGGGGCTGCCTCCTACGAGCAGTACTTC
cdr3_aa: CATSKTGAASYEQYF

j_call: TRBJ2-2
cdr3_length: 14
d_call: TRBD2
v_call: TRBV30
clone_size: .
cdr3_nt: TGTGCCGGGGGGCGGGAGGCGGGCACCGGGGAGCTGTTTTTT
cdr3_aa: CAGGREAGTGELFF

j_call: TRBJ2-1
cdr3_length: 16
d_call: .
v_call: TRBV19
clone_size: .
cdr3_nt: TGTGCCAGTACTCCCCCGGGTCTAGCAGGTCGTAATGAGCAGTTCTTC
cdr3_aa: CASTPPGLAGRNEQFF

j_call: TRBJ2-2
cdr3_length: 15
d_call: .
v_call: TRBV13
clone_size: few
cdr3_nt: TGTGCCAGCAGCAATAACCGGGCCTCCGTCGGGGAGCTGTTTTTT
cdr3_aa: CASSNNRASVGELFF

j_call: TRBJ2-7
cdr3_length: 14
d_call: .
v_call: TRBV5-1
clone_size: few
cdr3_nt: TGCGCCAGCAAGTCTCAGGGGAGCTCCTACGAGCAGTACTTC
cdr3_aa: CASKSQGSSYEQYF

j_call: TRBJ2-7
cdr3_length: 15
d_call: TRBD1
v_call: TRBV6-2/TRBV6-3
clone_size: few
cdr3_nt: TGTGCCAGCAGTTCCCCTACCGGGACAGTATACGAGCAGTACTTC
cdr3_aa: CASSSPTGTVYEQYF

j_call: TRBJ1-3
cdr3_length: 14
d_call: .
v_call: TRBV15
clone_size: few
cdr3_nt: TGTGCCACCAGCAGAGCGGGGGGTGGAAACACCATATATTTT
cdr3_aa: CATSRAGGGNTIYF

j_call: TRBJ2-2
cdr3_length: 14
d_call: .
v_call: TRBV10-1
clone_size: few
cdr3_nt: TGCGCCAGCAGTGATCAACTATCCACCGGGGAGCTGTTTTTT
cdr3_aa: CASSDQLSTGELFF

j_call: TRBJ2-1
cdr3_length: 12
d_call: .
v_call: TRBV5-6
clone_size: .
cdr3_nt: TGTGCCAGCAGCTTGGGCGGCCTTAGGAAGTTCTTC
cdr3_aa: CASSLGGLRKFF

j_call: TRBJ1-3
cdr3_length: 14
d_call: .
v_call: TRBV10-3
clone_size: .
cdr3_nt: TGTGCCATCCGTGTACAGGGTCCAGGAAACACCATATATTTT
cdr3_aa: CAIRVQGPGNTIYF

j_call: TRBJ1-1
cdr3_length: 13
d_call: .
v_call: TRBV7-9
clone_size: .
cdr3_nt: TGTGCCAGCCTTCTCGGGGGGAACACTGAAGCTTTCTTT
cdr3_aa: CASLLGGNTEAFF

j_call: TRBJ1-4
cdr3_length: 14
d_call: .
v_call: TRBV5-1
clone_size: few
cdr3_nt: TGCGCCAGCAGCTCCGGGTTCCGGAATGAAAAACTGTTTTTT
cdr3_aa: CASSSGFRNEKLFF

j_call: TRBJ1-1
cdr3_length: 13
d_call: TRBD1
v_call: TRBV28
clone_size: many
cdr3_nt: TGTGCCAGTCACCAGGGGGGGAACACTGAAGCTTTCTTT
cdr3_aa: CASHQGGNTEAFF

j_call: TRBJ1-1
cdr3_length: 13
d_call: TRBD1
v_call: TRBV20-1
clone_size: .
cdr3_nt: TGCAGTGCTATGGACAGGTTGGGCACTGAAGCTTTCTTT
cdr3_aa: CSAMDRLGTEAFF

j_call: TRBJ1-6
cdr3_length: 15
d_call: TRBD1
v_call: TRBV10-3
clone_size: few
cdr3_nt: TGTGCCATCAGTGCTAGGACAGGGATCGAATCACCCCTCCACTTT
cdr3_aa: CAISARTGIESPLHF

j_call: TRBJ2-1
cdr3_length: 14
d_call: .
v_call: TRBV4-2
clone_size: .
cdr3_nt: TGTGCCAGCAGCCAAGATACCCACTCTCAGGTGCAGTTCTTC
cdr3_aa: CASSQDTHSQVQFF

j_call: TRBJ1-2
cdr3_length: 15
d_call: .
v_call: TRBV5-6
clone_size: .
cdr3_nt: TGTGCCAGCAGCTTGCCGCCAGGGTCCTCCTATGGCTACACCTTC
cdr3_aa: CASSLPPGSSYGYTF

j_call: TRBJ2-7
cdr3_length: 13
d_call: TRBD1
v_call: TRBV10-3
clone_size: .
cdr3_nt: TGTGCCAACCAACAGGGGTCCGCCTACGAGCAGTACTTC
cdr3_aa: CANQQGSAYEQYF

j_call: TRBJ2-1
cdr3_length: 15
d_call: .
v_call: TRBV4-3
clone_size: .
cdr3_nt: TGCGCCAGCAGCCAAGAGTCGGGGGCGAAAGGTGAGCAGTTCTTC
cdr3_aa: CASSQESGAKGEQFF

j_call: TRBJ2-6
cdr3_length: 15
d_call: .
v_call: TRBV11-3
clone_size: .
cdr3_nt: TGTGCCAGCAGCATGACAGGTCGCGAGTCCAACGTCCTGACTTTC
cdr3_aa: CASSMTGRESNVLTF